This passage covers 18 T cell receptor beta chains from one sample sequenced in a study of cytotoxic CD8 clonotypes in ibrutinib-treated CLL. Only in-frame clones appear in the TCRdb table, and some are missing; sequencing was by immunoSEQ multiplex PCR. This sample has tens of thousands of clones; approximately 86% occur once, and the top ten carry 5% to 6%. The sequences come from PBMCs, collected before ibrutinib treatment. The receptors come from a human donor with chronic lymphocytic leukemia.

V is TRBV18 and J is TRBJ1-3; D call uncertain. V lost 6 bases, J lost 4 bases, and 13 bases lay in between. The CDR3 consists of 14 residues. Germline V gene data show CDR1 as KGHSH and CDR2 as LQKENI. CDR3 amino acids: CASSLYSEGNTIYF. The CDR3 bases are TGTGCCAGCTCGCTATACTCGGAGGGAAACACCATATATTTT.

CDR3 DNA sequence: TGCGCCAGCAGTGGGGAGAGGGGGGCGCTGAGGGGAAACACCATATATTTT. It translates to CASSGERGALRGNTIYF. The chain is built from TRBV10-2 and TRBJ1-3; D perhaps matches TRBD1 (6 bases). V was cut by 4 bases and J by 4 bases, with 20 bases left in between. The CDR3 has 17 residues. Per the germline V gene, CDR1 is WSHSY and CDR2 is SAAADI.

The chain combines TRBV4-1 with TRBJ2-7, with a weak D call TRBD1 (5 bases). The CDR3 runs 12 residues. Trimming stripped 4 bases from V and 5 bases from J, with 9 bases between. Germline V CDR1 and CDR2: MGHRA, YSYEKL. The CDR3 DNA follows: TGCGCCAGCAGCCGGGCAGGGAACGAGCAGTACTTC. As protein: CASSRAGNEQYF.

A single count supports this clone. CDR3 sequence reads: CASSQLAGLTDTQYF. The DNA for the CDR3 is TGTGCCAGCAGCCAGCTAGCGGGACTCACAGATACGCAGTATTTT. The V and J genes are TRBV14 and TRBJ2-3, with 9 bases lining up with TRBD2. The length of the CDR3 is 15 residues. V dropped 3 bases and J dropped 2; count of bases not matched to a gene: 3. The germline V gene has CDR1 SGHDN and CDR2 FVKESK.

The genes are TRBV9 and TRBJ1-5; a possible D gene is TRBD1 (5 bases). The CDR3 is 14 amino acids. The V and J ends lost 4 bases and 3 bases respectively, with 11 bases between them. Germline lookup yields CDR1 SGDLS and CDR2 YYNGEE. CDR3: CASSPRGDNQPQHF. The CDR3 coding sequence is TGTGCCAGCAGCCCGCGGGGGGACAATCAGCCCCAGCATTTT. Full variable domain (outside the CDR3, taken from reference TRBV9 and TRBJ1-5): DSGVTQTPKHLITATGQRVTLRCSPRSGDLSVYWYQQSLDQGLQFLIQYYNGEERAKGNILERFSAQQFPDLHSELNLSSLELGDSALYFCASSPRGDNQPQHFGDGTRLSIL.

This chain links TRBV7-9 with TRBJ2-1; D gene uncertain. Trimming left V 8 bases short and J 4 bases short, with 15 bases between. The V gene's germline CDR1 is SEHNR and CDR2 FQNEAQ (reference sequence). The length of the CDR3 is 14 residues. The CDR3 DNA follows: TGTGCCAGCGGCCAGAGAAAACAGTACAATGAGCAGTTCTTC. Its protein product is CASGQRKQYNEQFF.

The chain has TRBV9 and TRBJ1-4; D ambiguous. Germline V gene lookup returns CDR1 SGDLS and CDR2 YYNGEE. The CDR3 consists of 15 residues. V was pared by 4 bases and J by 4 bases, with 14 bases between. The CDR3 protein is CASSPGQANNEKLFF. Written as DNA, the CDR3 is TGTGCCAGCAGCCCCGGCCAGGCTAATAATGAAAAACTGTTTTTT.

J is TRBJ2-7 and V is TRBV27, with 7 nucleotides matching TRBD2. Germline V gene data show CDR1 as MNHEY and CDR2 as SMNVEV (reference sequence). The CDR3 runs 17 residues. Trimming cost V 0 bases and J 6 bases; bases outside gene matches: 14. The DNA for the CDR3 is TGTGCCAGCAGTTTATCAGATCTCATTAGCGGGCACGGCGAGCAGTACTTC. This codes for CASSLSDLISGHGEQYF.

This chain uses TRBV19 with TRBJ2-3; 9 bases agree with TRBD2. This CDR3 contains 15 residues. With 5 bases clipped from V and 2 bases from J, the junction kept 5 bases outside the gene matches. Germline CDR1 LNHDA, CDR2 SQIVND (reference sequence). As DNA, the CDR3 is TGTGCCAGTAGTCGGTCTAGCGGGAACACAGATACGCAGTATTTT. Translated: CASSRSSGNTDTQYF.

The V and J genes are TRBV18 and TRBJ1-5; TRBD1 aligns across 10 bases. The CDR3 has 16 amino acids. In germline, CDR1 is KGHSH, CDR2 LQKENI. The V and J ends lost 4 bases and 2 bases, in that order; junction bases with no gene match: 5. The CDR3 loop reads CASSQIGTGGNQPQHF. The CDR3 DNA sequence: TGTGCCAGCTCACAGATCGGGACAGGGGGCAATCAGCCCCAGCATTTT.

The rearrangement joins TRBV9 to TRBJ2-7; D tentatively fits TRBD1 or TRBD2 (5 bases each). The CDR3 length is 14 residues. Germline values: CDR1 SGDLS, CDR2 YYNGEE. V was pared by 3 bases and J by 0 bases, with 10 bases between. DNA for the CDR3: TGTGCCAGCAGCGGGGACCCGAGCTCCTACGAGCAGTACTTC. This codes for CASSGDPSSYEQYF.

The CDR3 bases are TGTGCCAGCAGCCCAGGGGAGGGGACAGGGACCTATGGCTACACCTTC. Encoded protein: CASSPGEGTGTYGYTF. The gene calls are TRBV7-2 and TRBJ1-2, with TRBD1 matching over 9 bases. The V and J ends lost 5 bases and 4 bases, in that order; junction bases with no gene match: 11. The CDR3 sequence is 16 residues long. Germline CDR1 SGHTA, CDR2 FQGNSA. Filled out from reference TRBV7-2 and TRBJ1-2, the complete variable domain reads GAGVSQSPSNKVTEKGKDVELRCDPISGHTALYWYRQSLGQGLEFLIYFQGNSAPDKSGLPSDRFSAERTGGSVSTLTIQRTQQEDSAVYLCASSPGEGTGTYGYTFGSGTRLTVV.

For this clone: The sample contains more than one DNA sequence encoding this CDR3. This chain joins TRBV7-6 and TRBJ2-5; D not certain. The CDR3 totals 12 residues. V gave up 3 bases and J gave up 2 bases, with 4 bases separating them. Germline CDR1 is SGHVS and CDR2 is FNYEAQ. CDR3 in amino acids: CASSLPQETQYF. The CDR3 DNA follows: TGTGCCAGCAGCTTGCCTCAAGAGACCCAGTACTTC.

This clone was detected once. This chain links TRBV7-9 with TRBJ2-7; D is unresolved. Germline V gene sequence: CDR1 SEHNR, CDR2 FQNEAQ (reference sequence). V shed 3 bases and J shed 7 bases, with 10 bases lying between them. The CDR3 sequence is 12 residues long. CDR3 sequence reads: CASSLVLGEQYF. In DNA, the CDR3 is TGTGCCAGCAGCTTGGTACTCGGGGAGCAGTACTTC. Full variable domain (rest looked up from reference TRBV7-9 and TRBJ2-7): DTGVSQNPRHKITKRGQNVTFRCDPISEHNRLYWYRQTLGQGPEFLTYFQNEAQLEKSRLLSDRFSAERPKGSFSTLEIQRTEQGDSAMYLCASSLVLGEQYFGPGTRLTVT.

This chain joins TRBV7-2 and TRBJ2-1; TRBD2 is a possible D gene (7 bases). Trimming took 3 bases from V and 9 from J, leaving 21 bases between them. The CDR3 runs 16 residues. Germline loops: CDR1 SGHTA, CDR2 FQGNSA. CDR3 nucleotides: TGTGCCAGCAGCTTCGTAGGGGGGGCCTCGGGCAGTGAGCAGTTCTTC. This translates into CASSFVGGASGSEQFF.

The chain combines TRBV4-3 with TRBJ2-3, with D tentatively TRBD1 (6 bases). Trimming cost V 2 bases and J 2 bases, with 11 bases left between them. CDR3 length: 15 amino acids. CDR1 is LGHNA and CDR2 is YSLEER in the germline V gene. The CDR3 nucleotides read TGCGCCAGCAGCCAACGGGCAGGGGTCACAGATACGCAGTATTTT. Translating gives CASSQRAGVTDTQYF.

The rearrangement joins TRBV5-1 to TRBJ2-2; 11 bases map to TRBD2. J lost 3 bases, V lost 7 bases, and 5 bases had no gene match. The CDR3 is 15 amino acids. CDR1 is SGHRS, CDR2 YFSETQ, per germline. The chain's CDR3 is CASQLAGVDTGELFF. CDR3 nucleotides: TGCGCCAGCCAACTAGCGGGAGTGGACACCGGGGAGCTGTTTTTT.

The V gene is TRBV5-1, the J gene TRBJ2-1, with 9 nucleotides matching TRBD1. Germline CDR1 and CDR2: SGHRS and YFSETQ. The CDR3 loop spans 15 amino acids. V lost 6 bases and J lost 1; bases outside the gene matches: 5. CDR3 residues: CASTLQGASYNEQFF. The CDR3 region has the DNA TGCGCCAGCACCTTACAGGGGGCGTCCTACAATGAGCAGTTCTTC.